This T cell receptor (beta chain) emerged from a study of control samples from healthy donors and cancer patients. The method was immunoSEQ multiplex PCR; TCRdb's version includes in-frame clones alone and lacks a portion of them. The sample yields about 220,000 clones, roughly 94% seen once. The ends were cut back, 0 bases at V and 1 base at J, with 6 bases in the middle. Germline values: CDR1 SGHRS, CDR2 YFSETQ. This CDR3 is 14 amino acids long. This clonotype was sampled from a man aged 50 to 59 in good health. This sequence joins TRBV5-1 and TRBJ2-3; D uncertain. The sequenced sample was blood. The CDR3 reads CASSLDVGTDTQYF. CDR3 coding DNA: TGCGCCAGCAGCTTGGATGTTGGCACAGATACGCAGTATTTT.